This T cell receptor beta chain appears in the sequencing data of a study of blood T cell repertoires in COVID-19. Looking at the study overall: The United States, Italy and Spain supplied acute and convalescent COVID-19 samples. The cDNA or gDNA used as material had been derived from T cells, B-cell-depleted T cells, or PBMCs.

In the study's own analysis: Estimated nucleated cell counts came from reference gene primer amplification. Produced via immunoSEQ multiplex PCR; TCRdb's table is partial and in-frame only. From that table come the V and J calls and clone size; the DNA was used to work out D and trimming. The sample consists of under 150,000 clones, approximately 85% of them appearing once. Trimming stripped 3 bases from V and 9 bases from J, with 15 bases between. This CDR3 spans 13 amino acids. Looked up from germline, CDR1 is SQVTM and CDR2 is ANQGSEA. The chain uses TRBV29-1 and TRBJ2-1; D may be TRBD2 (5 bases). Sequenced material: peripheral blood. The TCR was taken from a middle-aged man with acute or convalescent COVID-19. The chain's CDR3 is CSVERGIISEQFF. The CDR3 coding sequence is TGCAGCGTTGAGAGAGGGATAATCAGTGAGCAGTTCTTC.